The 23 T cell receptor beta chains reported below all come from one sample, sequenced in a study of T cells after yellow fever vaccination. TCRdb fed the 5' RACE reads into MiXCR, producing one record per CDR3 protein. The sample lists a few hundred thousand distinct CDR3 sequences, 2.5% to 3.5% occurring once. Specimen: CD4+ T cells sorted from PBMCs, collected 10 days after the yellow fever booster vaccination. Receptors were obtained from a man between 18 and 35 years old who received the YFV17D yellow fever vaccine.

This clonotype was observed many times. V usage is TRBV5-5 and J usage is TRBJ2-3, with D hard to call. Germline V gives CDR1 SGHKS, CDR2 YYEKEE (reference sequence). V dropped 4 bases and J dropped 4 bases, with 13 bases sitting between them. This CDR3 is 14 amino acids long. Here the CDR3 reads CASSPIKGSDTQYF. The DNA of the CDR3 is TGTGCCAGCAGCCCAATAAAGGGTTCAGATACGCAGTATTTT.

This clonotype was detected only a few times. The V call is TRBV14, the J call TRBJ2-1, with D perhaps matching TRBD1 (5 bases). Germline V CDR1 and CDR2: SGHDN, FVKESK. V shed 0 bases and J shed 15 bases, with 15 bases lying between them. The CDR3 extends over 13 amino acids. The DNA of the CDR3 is TGTGCCAGCAGCCAAGACGTAAAAGGGGCGACGTTCTTC. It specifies CASSQDVKGATFF.

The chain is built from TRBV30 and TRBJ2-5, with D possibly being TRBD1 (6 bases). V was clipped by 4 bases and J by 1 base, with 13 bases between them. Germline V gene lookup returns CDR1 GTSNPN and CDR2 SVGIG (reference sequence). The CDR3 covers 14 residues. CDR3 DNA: TGTGCCTGGATTAGACCAGGGGCCCAAGAGACCCAGTACTTC. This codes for CAWIRPGAQETQYF. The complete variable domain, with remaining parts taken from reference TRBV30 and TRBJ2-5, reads SQTIHQWPATLVQPVGSPLSLECTVEGTSNPNLYWYRQAAGRGLQLLFYSVGIGQISSEVPQNLSASRPQDRQFILSSKKLLLSDSGFYLCAWIRPGAQETQYFGPGTRLLVL.

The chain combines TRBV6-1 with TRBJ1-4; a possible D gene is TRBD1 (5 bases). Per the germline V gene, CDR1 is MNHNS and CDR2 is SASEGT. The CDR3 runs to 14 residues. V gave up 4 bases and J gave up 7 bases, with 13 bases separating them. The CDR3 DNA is TGTGCCAGCAGTGCTTCGGCAGGGCGTGAAAAACTGTTTTTT. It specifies CASSASAGREKLFF.

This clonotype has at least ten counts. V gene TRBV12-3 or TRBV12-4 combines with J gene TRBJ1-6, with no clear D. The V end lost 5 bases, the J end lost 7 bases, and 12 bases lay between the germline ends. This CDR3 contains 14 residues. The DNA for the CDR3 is TGTGCCAGCAGTCCTGACGGGAGAAATTCACCCCTCCACTTT. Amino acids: CASSPDGRNSPLHF.

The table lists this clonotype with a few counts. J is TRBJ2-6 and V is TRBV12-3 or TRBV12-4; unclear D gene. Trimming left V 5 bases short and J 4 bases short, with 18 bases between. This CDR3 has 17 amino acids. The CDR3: CASSHGLQLWGANVLTF. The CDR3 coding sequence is TGTGCCAGCAGTCACGGGCTACAGTTGTGGGGGGCCAACGTCCTGACTTTC.

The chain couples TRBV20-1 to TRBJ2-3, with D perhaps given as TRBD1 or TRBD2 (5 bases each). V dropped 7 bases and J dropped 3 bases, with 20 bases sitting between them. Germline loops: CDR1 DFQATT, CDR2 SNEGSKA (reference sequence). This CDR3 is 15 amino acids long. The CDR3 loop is CSVRPGTSSTDTQYF. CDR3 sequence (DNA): TGCAGTGTTCGACCCGGGACCTCGAGTACAGATACGCAGTATTTT.

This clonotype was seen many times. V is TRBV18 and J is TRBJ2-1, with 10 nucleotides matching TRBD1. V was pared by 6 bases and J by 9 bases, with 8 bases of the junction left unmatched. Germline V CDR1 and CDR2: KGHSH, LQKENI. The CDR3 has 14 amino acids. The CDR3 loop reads CASSPYGTGVEQFF. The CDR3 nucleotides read TGTGCCAGCTCCCCTTACGGGACAGGGGTTGAGCAGTTCTTC.

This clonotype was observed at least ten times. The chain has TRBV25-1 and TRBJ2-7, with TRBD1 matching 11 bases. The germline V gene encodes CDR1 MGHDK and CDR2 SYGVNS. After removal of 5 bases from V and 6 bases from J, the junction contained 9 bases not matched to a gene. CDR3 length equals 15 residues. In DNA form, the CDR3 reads TGTGCCAGCAGTCTACCGGGACAGGGGGTGGGCGAGCAGTACTTC. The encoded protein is CASSLPGQGVGEQYF.

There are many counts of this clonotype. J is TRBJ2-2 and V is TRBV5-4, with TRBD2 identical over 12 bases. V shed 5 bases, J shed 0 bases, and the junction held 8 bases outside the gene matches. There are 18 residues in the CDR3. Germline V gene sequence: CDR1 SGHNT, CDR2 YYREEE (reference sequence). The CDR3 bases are TGTGCCAGCAGGATGGGGACTAGCGGGTTTTCGAACACCGGGGAGCTGTTTTTT. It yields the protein CASRMGTSGFSNTGELFF.

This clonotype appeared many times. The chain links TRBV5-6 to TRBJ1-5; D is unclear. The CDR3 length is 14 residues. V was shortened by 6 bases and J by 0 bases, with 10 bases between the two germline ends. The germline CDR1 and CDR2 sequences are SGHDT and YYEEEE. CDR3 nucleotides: TGTGCCAGCACCCGGCGGGATAGCAATCAGCCCCAGCATTTT. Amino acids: CASTRRDSNQPQHF.

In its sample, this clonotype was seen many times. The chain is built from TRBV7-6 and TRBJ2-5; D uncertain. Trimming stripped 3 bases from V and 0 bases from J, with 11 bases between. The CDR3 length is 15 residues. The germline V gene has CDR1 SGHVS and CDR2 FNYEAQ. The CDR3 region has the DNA TGTGCCAGCAGCTTGGACGCCGGGTACCAAGAGACCCAGTACTTC. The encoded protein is CASSLDAGYQETQYF. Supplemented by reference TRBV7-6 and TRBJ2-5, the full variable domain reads GAGVSQSPRYKVTKRGQDVALRCDPISGHVSLYWYRQALGQGPEFLTYFNYEAQQDKSGLPNDRFSAERPEGSISTLTIQRTEQRDSAMYRCASSLDAGYQETQYFGPGTRLLVL.

The CDR3 DNA follows: TGCAGCGTTGTACAGGGGTCTGGGGCCAACGTCCTGACTTTC. Translating gives CSVVQGSGANVLTF. The chain recombines TRBV29-1 with TRBJ2-6, with 7 bases fitting TRBD1. V shed 4 bases, J shed 1 base, and the junction held 1 base outside the gene matches. Germline CDR1 SQVTM, CDR2 ANQGSEA. There are 14 residues in the CDR3.

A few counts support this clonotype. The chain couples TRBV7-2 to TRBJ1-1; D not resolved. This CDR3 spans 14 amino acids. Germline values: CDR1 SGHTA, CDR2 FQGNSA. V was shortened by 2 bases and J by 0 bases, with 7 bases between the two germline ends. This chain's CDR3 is CASSLHRMNTEAFF. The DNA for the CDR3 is TGTGCCAGCAGCTTACACCGGATGAACACTGAAGCTTTCTTT.

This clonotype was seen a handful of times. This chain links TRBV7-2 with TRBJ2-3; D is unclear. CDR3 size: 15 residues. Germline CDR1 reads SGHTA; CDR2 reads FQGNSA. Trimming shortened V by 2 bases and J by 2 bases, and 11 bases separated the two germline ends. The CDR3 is CASSLMGWDTDTQYF. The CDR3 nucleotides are TGTGCCAGCAGCTTAATGGGGTGGGACACAGATACGCAGTATTTT.

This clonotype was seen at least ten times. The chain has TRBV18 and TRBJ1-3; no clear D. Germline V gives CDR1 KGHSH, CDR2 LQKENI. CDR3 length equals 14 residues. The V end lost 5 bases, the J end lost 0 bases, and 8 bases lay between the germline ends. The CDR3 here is CASSSANSGNTIYF. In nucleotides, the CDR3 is TGTGCCAGCTCATCGGCCAACTCTGGAAACACCATATATTTT.

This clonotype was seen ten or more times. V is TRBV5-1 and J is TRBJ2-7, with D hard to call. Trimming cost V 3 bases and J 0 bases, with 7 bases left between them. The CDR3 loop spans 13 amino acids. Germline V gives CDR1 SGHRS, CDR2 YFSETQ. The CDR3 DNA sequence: TGCGCCAGCAGCTCGCCAGGCTCCTACGAGCAGTACTTC. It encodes CASSSPGSYEQYF.

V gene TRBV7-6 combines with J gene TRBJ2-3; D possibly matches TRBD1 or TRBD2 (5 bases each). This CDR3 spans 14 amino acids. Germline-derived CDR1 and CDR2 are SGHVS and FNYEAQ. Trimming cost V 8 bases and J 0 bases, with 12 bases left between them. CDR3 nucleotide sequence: TGTGCCAGCGCTATCAGGGAGAGCACAGATACGCAGTATTTT. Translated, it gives CASAIRESTDTQYF.

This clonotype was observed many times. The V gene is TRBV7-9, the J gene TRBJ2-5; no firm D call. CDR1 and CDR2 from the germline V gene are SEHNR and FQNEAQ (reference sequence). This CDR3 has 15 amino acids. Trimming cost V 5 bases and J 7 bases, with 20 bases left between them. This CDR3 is CASSMKPGAKATQYF. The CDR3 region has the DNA TGTGCCAGCAGCATGAAGCCCGGCGCAAAAGCGACCCAGTACTTC.

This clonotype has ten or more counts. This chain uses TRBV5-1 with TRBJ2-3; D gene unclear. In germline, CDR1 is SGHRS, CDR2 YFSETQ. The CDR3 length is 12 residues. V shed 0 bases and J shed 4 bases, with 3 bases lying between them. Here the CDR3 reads CASSLGSDTQYF. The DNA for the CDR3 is TGCGCCAGCAGCTTGGGGTCAGATACGCAGTATTTT.

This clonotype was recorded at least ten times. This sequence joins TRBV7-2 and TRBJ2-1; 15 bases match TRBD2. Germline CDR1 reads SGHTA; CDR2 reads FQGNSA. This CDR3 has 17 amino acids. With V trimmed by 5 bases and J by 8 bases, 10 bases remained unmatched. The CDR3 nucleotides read TGTGCCAGCAGCCGACTACCGGGACTAGCGGGGGGATATGAGCAGTTCTTC. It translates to CASSRLPGLAGGYEQFF.

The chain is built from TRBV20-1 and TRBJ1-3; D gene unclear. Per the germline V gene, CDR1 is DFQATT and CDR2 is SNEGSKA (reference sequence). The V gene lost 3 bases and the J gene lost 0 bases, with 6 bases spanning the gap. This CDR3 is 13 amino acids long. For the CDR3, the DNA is TGCAGTGCTAGTTACTTCTCTGGAAACACCATATATTTT. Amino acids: CSASYFSGNTIYF.

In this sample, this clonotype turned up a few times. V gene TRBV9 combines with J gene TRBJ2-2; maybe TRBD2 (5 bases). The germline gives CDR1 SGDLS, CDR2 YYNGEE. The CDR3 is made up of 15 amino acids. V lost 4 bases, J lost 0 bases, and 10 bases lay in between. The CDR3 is CASSNKGANTGELFF. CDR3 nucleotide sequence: TGTGCCAGCAGCAATAAGGGAGCGAACACCGGGGAGCTGTTTTTT. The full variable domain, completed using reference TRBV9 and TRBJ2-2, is DSGVTQTPKHLITATGQRVTLRCSPRSGDLSVYWYQQSLDQGLQFLIQYYNGEERAKGNILERFSAQQFPDLHSELNLSSLELGDSALYFCASSNKGANTGELFFGEGSRLTVL.